This TCR beta chain was observed in a study of graft-versus-host responses after intestinal transplantation. Whole-study findings and limits: Within allografts, high graft-versus-host to host-versus-graft clonal ratios were seen among patients with graft-donor T cell macrochimerism. GvH clones occurred in recipient marrow; some first appeared in ileum or blood.

Sequenced by immunoSEQ multiplex PCR; TCRdb stores in-frame clones only, minus some. Among roughly 92,000 clones listed, 88% were seen once. Remarks on this clone: Its cognate antigen is unknown.

Germline V gene lookup returns CDR1 MDHEN and CDR2 SYDVKM. V dropped 7 bases and J dropped 13; count of bases not matched to a gene: 10. The CDR3 runs to 11 residues. The specimen comprised unstimulated CD4+ T cells sorted from spleen or lymph node cells, sampled before transplant. The receptor comes from a human donor who was the organ donor for an intestinal transplant. The chain joins TRBV28 to TRBJ2-7, with TRBD2 identical over 7 bases. CDR3 coding DNA: TGTGCCAGCATTATCCGGGAGGCACACTACTTC. Protein sequence: CASIIREAHYF.